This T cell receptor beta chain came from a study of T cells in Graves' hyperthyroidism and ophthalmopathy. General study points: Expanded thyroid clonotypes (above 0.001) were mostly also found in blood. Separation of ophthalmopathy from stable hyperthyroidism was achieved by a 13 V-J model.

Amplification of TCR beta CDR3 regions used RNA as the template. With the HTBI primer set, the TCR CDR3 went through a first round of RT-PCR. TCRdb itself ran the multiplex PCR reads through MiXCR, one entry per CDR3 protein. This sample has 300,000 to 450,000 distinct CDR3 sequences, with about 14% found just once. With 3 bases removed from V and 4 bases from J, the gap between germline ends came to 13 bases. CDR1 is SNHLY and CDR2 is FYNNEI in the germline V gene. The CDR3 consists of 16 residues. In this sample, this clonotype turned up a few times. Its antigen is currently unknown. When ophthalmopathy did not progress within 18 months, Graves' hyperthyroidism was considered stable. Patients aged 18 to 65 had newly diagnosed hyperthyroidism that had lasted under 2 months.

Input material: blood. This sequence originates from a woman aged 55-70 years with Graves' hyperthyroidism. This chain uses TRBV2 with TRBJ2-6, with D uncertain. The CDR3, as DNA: TGTGCCAGCAGTGAGGTGCCGTGGCGGGGGGCCAACGTCCTGACTTTC. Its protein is CASSEVPWRGANVLTF.